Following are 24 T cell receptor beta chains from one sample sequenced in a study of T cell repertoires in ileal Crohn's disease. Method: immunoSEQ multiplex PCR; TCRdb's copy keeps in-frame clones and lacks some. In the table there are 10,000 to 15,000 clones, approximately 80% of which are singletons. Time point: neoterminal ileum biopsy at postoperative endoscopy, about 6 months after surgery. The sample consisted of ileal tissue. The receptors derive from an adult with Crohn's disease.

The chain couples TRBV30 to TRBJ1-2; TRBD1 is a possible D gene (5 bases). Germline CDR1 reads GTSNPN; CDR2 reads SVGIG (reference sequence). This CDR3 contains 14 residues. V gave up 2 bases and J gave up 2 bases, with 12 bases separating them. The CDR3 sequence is CAWSRMTVNYGYTF. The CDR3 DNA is TGTGCCTGGAGTAGGATGACAGTAAACTATGGCTACACCTTC.

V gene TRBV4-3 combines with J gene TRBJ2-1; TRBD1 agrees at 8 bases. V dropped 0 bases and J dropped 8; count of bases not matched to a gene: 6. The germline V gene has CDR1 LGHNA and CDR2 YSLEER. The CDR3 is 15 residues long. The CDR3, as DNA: TGCGCCAGCAGCCAAGATTGGAGACAGGGGTATGAGCAGTTCTTC. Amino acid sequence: CASSQDWRQGYEQFF.

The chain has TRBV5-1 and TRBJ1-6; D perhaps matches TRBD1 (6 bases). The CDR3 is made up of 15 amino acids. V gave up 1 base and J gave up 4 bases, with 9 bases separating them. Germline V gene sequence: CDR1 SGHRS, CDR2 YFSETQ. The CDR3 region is CASSLSGDYNSPLHF. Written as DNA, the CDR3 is TGCGCCAGCAGCTTGTCAGGGGATTATAATTCACCCCTCCACTTT.

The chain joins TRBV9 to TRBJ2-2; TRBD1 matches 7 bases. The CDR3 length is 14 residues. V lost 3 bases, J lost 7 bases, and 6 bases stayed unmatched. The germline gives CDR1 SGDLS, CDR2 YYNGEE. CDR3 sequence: CASSATYRGGELFF. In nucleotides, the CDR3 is TGTGCCAGCAGCGCAACCTACAGGGGCGGGGAGCTGTTTTTT.

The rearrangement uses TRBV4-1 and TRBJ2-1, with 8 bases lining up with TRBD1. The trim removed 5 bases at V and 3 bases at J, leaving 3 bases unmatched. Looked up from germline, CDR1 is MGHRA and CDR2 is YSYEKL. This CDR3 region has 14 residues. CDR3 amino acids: CASSGTGGYNEQFF. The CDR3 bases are TGCGCCAGCAGCGGAACAGGGGGCTACAATGAGCAGTTCTTC.

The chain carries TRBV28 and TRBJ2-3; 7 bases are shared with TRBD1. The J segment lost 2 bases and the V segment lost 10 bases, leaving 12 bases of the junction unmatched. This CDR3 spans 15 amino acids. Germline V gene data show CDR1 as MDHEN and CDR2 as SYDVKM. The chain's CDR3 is CAILRGGGSTDTQYF. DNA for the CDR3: TGTGCCATCCTACGAGGGGGCGGTTCCACAGATACGCAGTATTTT.

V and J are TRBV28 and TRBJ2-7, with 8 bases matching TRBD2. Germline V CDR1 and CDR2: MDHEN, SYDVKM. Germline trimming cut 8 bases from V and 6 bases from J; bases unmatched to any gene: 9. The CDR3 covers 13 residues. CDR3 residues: CASVAGPPREQYF. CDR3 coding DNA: TGTGCCAGCGTAGCGGGACCTCCACGCGAGCAGTACTTC.

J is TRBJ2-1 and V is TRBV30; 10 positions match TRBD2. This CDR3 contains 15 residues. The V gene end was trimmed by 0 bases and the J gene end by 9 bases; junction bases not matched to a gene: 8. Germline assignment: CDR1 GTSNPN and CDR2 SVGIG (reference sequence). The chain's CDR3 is CAWSVRAGGPSEQFF. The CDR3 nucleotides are TGTGCCTGGAGTGTACGAGCGGGGGGGCCCAGTGAGCAGTTCTTC.

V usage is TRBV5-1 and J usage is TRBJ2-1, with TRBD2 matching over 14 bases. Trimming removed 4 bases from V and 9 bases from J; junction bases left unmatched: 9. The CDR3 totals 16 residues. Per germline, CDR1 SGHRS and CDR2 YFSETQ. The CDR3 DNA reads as TGCGCCAGCAGCCGGACTAGCGGGAGGCAGCCAGCTGAGCAGTTCTTC. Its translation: CASSRTSGRQPAEQFF.

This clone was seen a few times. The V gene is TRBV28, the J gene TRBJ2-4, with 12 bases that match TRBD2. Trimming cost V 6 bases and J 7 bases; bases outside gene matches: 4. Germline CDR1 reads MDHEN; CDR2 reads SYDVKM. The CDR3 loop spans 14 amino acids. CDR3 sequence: CASSLAGGGNIQYF. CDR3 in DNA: TGTGCCAGCAGCCTAGCGGGAGGGGGGAACATTCAGTACTTC. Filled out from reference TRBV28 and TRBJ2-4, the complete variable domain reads DVKVTQSSRYLVKRTGEKVFLECVQDMDHENMFWYRQDPGLGLRLIYFSYDVKMKEKGDIPEGYSVSREKKERFSLILESASTNQTSMYLCASSLAGGGNIQYFGAGTRLSVL.

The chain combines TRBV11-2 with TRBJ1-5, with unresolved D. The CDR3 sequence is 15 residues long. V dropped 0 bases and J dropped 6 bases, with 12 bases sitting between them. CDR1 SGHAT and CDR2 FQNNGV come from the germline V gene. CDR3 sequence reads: CASSLDESVGQPQHF. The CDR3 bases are TGTGCCAGCAGCTTAGATGAGAGCGTTGGTCAGCCCCAGCATTTT.

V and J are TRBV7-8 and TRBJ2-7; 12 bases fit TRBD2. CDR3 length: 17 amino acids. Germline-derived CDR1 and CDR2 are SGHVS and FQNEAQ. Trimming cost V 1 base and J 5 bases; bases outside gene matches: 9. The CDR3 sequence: CASSLGTSGILRDEQYF. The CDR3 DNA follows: TGTGCCAGCAGCTTAGGGACTAGCGGGATTCTTCGGGACGAGCAGTACTTC.

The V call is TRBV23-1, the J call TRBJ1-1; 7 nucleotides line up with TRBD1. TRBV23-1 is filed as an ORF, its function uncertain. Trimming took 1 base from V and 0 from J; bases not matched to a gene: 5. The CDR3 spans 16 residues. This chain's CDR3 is CASSQLNRGMNTEAFF. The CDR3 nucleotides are TGCGCCAGCAGTCAATTAAACAGGGGAATGAACACTGAAGCTTTCTTT.

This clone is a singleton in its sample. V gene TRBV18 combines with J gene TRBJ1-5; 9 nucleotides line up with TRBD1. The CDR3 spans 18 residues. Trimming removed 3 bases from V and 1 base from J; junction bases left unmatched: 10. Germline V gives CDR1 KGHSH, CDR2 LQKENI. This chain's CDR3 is CASSPTGTGILSNQPQHF. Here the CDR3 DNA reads TGTGCCAGCTCACCTACCGGGACAGGGATTTTAAGCAATCAGCCCCAGCATTTT.

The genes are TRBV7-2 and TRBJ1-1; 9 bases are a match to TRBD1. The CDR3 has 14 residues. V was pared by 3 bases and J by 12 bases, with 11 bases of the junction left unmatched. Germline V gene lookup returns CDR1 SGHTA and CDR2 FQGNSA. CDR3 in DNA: TGTGCCAGCAGCTTTTCCCCCGGGACAGGGAGTCCTTTCTTT. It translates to CASSFSPGTGSPFF.

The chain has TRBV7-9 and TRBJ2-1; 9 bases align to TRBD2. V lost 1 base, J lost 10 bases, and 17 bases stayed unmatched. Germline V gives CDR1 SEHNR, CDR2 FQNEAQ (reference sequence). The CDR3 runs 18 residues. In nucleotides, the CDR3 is TGTGCCAGCAGCTTAGGAACAAGCGGGGGGTACAATTTAAGGGAGCAGTTCTTC. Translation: CASSLGTSGGYNLREQFF.

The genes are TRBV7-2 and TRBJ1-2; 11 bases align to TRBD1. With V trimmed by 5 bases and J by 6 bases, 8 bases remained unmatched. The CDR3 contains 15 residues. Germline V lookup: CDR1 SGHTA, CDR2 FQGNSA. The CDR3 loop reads CASSLMGQGENGYTF. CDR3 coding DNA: TGTGCCAGCAGCCTGATGGGACAGGGGGAAAATGGCTACACCTTC.

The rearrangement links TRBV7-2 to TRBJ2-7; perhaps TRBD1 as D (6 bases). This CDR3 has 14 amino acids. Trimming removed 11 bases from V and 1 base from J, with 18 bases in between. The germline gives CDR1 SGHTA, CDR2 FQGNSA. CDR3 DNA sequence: TGTGCCTCCGGATGGCAGGGGAGTTCCTACGAGCAGTACTTC. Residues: CASGWQGSSYEQYF.

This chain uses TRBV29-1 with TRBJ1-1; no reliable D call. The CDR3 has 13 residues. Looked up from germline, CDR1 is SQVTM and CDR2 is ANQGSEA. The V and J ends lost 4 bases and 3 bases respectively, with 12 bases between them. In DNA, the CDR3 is TGCAGCGTTGCCGGGGTTGCGGACACTGAAGCTTTCTTT. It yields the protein CSVAGVADTEAFF.

Here the CDR3 DNA reads TGTGCCAGCAGCTCGGGACACTTCTCCTACAATGAGCAGTTCTTC. Its translation: CASSSGHFSYNEQFF. The genes are TRBV7-2 and TRBJ2-1, with D perhaps TRBD1 (6 bases). Trimming cost V 4 bases and J 0 bases, with 10 bases left between them. The CDR3 totals 15 residues. Germline CDR1 reads SGHTA; CDR2 reads FQGNSA.

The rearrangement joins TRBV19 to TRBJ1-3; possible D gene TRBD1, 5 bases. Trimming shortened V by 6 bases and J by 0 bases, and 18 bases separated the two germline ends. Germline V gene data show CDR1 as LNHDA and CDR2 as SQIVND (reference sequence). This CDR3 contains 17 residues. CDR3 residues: CASSYEDRPNSGNTIYF. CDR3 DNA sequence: TGTGCCAGTAGCTATGAAGACAGACCCAACTCTGGAAACACCATATATTTT.

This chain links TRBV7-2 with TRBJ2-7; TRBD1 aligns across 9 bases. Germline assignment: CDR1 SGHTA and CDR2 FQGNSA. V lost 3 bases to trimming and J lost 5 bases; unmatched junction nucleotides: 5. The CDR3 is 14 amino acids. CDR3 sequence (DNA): TGTGCCAGCAGCTTCGGACAGGGGAACGACGAGCAGTACTTC. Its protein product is CASSFGQGNDEQYF.

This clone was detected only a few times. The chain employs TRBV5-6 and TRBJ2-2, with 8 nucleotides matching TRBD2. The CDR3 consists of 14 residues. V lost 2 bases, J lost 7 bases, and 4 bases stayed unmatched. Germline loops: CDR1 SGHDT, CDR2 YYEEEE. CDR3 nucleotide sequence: TGTGCCAGCAGCTTACAGCTAGCGGGCGGGGAGCTGTTTTTT. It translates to CASSLQLAGGELFF.

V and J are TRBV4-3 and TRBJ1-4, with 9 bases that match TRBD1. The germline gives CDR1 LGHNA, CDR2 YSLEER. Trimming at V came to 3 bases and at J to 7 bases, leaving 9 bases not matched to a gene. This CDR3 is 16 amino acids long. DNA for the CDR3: TGCGCCAGCAGCCAGTACGGACAGGGGCGCGGTGAAAAACTGTTTTTT. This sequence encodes CASSQYGQGRGEKLFF.